This T cell receptor beta chain was recovered during a study of blood T cell repertoires in COVID-19. On the study more broadly: Donors in the United States, Italy and Spain gave samples during acute or convalescent COVID-19. PBMCs, B-cell-depleted T cells, or T cells were the source of the cDNA or gDNA that made up the material.

Trimming stripped 4 bases from V and 2 bases from J, with 15 bases between. This CDR3 has 15 amino acids. CDR1 and CDR2 (germline): SGHNT, YYREEE (reference sequence). In the authors' workflow: Nucleated cell counts were estimated from reference gene primer amplification. Repertoires were generated with immunoSEQ multiplex PCR, while TCRdb's copy carries only in-frame clones and drops some. V, J and clone size reflect that table, while D and trimming were determined from the DNA. The sample comprises about 78,000 clones, around 91% of which are singletons, and approximately 0.98% rests with the top ten.

The sample comprised peripheral blood. The chain combines TRBV5-4 with TRBJ2-5; possibly TRBD1 for D (6 bases). This receptor was taken from a woman aged 45 to 65 in a cohort sampled during active COVID-19. The CDR3 coding sequence is TGTGCCAGCAGCCTCACCGGGACACCTCAAGAGACCCAGTACTTC. Translating it yields CASSLTGTPQETQYF.